The clone carrying this TCR beta chain was counted many times. Whoever was chosen for sequencing had shown CD8+CD57+ cell expansion by flow cytometry. The CDR3 contains 13 residues. The junction had 8 bases not matched to a gene; V was cut back by 10 bases and J by 3 bases. Germline V gene sequence: CDR1 SNHLY, CDR2 FYNNEI. This specimen belongs to a study of CD8+CD57+ T cells in acquired aplastic anemia. Study summary: Sorted CD4+ and CD8+ cells gave a mean 3.2 ug DNA, range about 0.19 to 27.4 ug.

TCR beta VDJ and CDR3 profiles were obtained from a genomic DNA template. TCRdb called the reads again in MiXCR, with one record for every CDR3 protein. The sample carries about 160,000 distinct CDR3 sequences, 45% to 55% recorded once. This TCR came from a human donor with aplastic anemia. The sequencing input was sorted CD4+, CD8+, or CD8+CD57+ T cells (not recorded which) from PBMCs. V usage is TRBV2 and J usage is TRBJ2-5; 7 bases map to TRBD2. CDR3 nucleotides: TGTGCCACCGGTAGTGGGAGGGAAGAGACCCAGTACTTC. This translates into CATGSGREETQYF. Combining the CDR3 with reference TRBV2 and TRBJ2-5 gives the whole variable domain EPEVTQTPSHQVTQMGQEVILRCVPISNHLYFYWYRQILGQKVEFLVSFYNNEISEKSEIFDDQFSVERPDGSNFTLKIRSTKLEDSAMYFCATGSGREETQYFGPGTRLLVL.